The 9 T cell receptor beta chains below come from one sample, sequenced in a study of T cell clones after liver transplantation. Only in-frame clones appear in the TCRdb table, and some are missing; sequencing was by immunoSEQ multiplex PCR. The repertoire holds more than 70,000 clones, around 78% seen once, with less than 3.5% in the top ten. Sequencing was performed on CD4+ T cells from blood, taken at the 22-month timepoint. The receptors here all came from a human patient who received a liver transplant. Part of the T cell pool may stem from the graft donor.

The V and J genes are TRBV7-9 and TRBJ2-3; D tentatively fits TRBD1 or TRBD2 (5 bases each). The germline V and J ends were trimmed by 5 bases and 2 bases, with 14 bases remaining between them. CDR1 is SEHNR and CDR2 is FQNEAQ in the germline V gene (reference sequence). CDR3 length equals 15 residues. The chain's CDR3 is CASSPGRIDTDTQYF. The CDR3, as DNA: TGTGCCAGCAGCCCGGGACGCATTGACACAGATACGCAGTATTTT. The full variable domain, rest sourced from reference TRBV7-9 and TRBJ2-3, is DTGVSQNPRHKITKRGQNVTFRCDPISEHNRLYWYRQTLGQGPEFLTYFQNEAQLEKSRLLSDRFSAERPKGSFSTLEIQRTEQGDSAMYLCASSPGRIDTDTQYFGPGTRLTVL.

The rearrangement joins TRBV7-3 to TRBJ1-6, with D possibly TRBD1 on 6 matching bases. The CDR3 runs to 16 residues. The germline V gene encodes CDR1 SGHTA and CDR2 FQGTGA. The V and J ends lost 5 bases and 1 base respectively, with 12 bases between them. The CDR3 region has the DNA TGTGCCAGCAGCCCACAGGGCCGGTCCTATAATTCACCCCTCCACTTT. Its protein product is CASSPQGRSYNSPLHF.

V is TRBV20-1 and J is TRBJ1-2; D remains ambiguous. Germline assignment: CDR1 DFQATT and CDR2 SNEGSKA (reference sequence). The CDR3 covers 10 residues. The V end lost 4 bases, the J end lost 6 bases, and 6 bases lay between the germline ends. The CDR3 DNA follows: TGCAGTGCTATAGGGAATGGCTACACCTTC. Residues: CSAIGNGYTF.

The J gene is TRBJ1-2, the V gene TRBV6-1, with D perhaps matching TRBD1 (5 bases). Per germline, CDR1 MNHNS and CDR2 SASEGT. This CDR3 comprises 14 residues. V was trimmed by 2 bases and J by 4 bases, leaving 11 bases between them. CDR3 DNA: TGTGCCAGCAGTGAATCCTTGGGGGGCTATGGCTACACCTTC. It translates to CASSESLGGYGYTF.

The chain recombines TRBV7-2 with TRBJ2-7; no firm D call. V lost 5 bases to trimming and J lost 3 bases, with 14 bases between them. CDR1 SGHTA and CDR2 FQGNSA come from the germline V gene. The length of the CDR3 is 14 residues. The CDR3 protein is CASSPTIRFYEQYF. The CDR3 nucleotides are TGTGCCAGCAGCCCGACCATTAGGTTCTACGAGCAGTACTTC.

This clone was counted only a few times. The rearrangement uses TRBV27 and TRBJ2-3; 10 bases map to TRBD1. This CDR3 region has 17 residues. Germline CDR1 and CDR2: MNHEY and SMNVEV (reference sequence). V shed 5 bases, J shed 3 bases, and the junction held 11 bases outside the gene matches. CDR3 coding DNA: TGTGCCAGCAGTCCACAGACAGGGGGCGCCGGGACAGATACGCAGTATTTT. Amino acids: CASSPQTGGAGTDTQYF.

The chain carries TRBV11-3 and TRBJ2-3, with D unresolved. The CDR3 spans 11 residues. Looked up from germline, CDR1 is SGHNT and CDR2 is YENEEA. Deletions cut 5 bases from V and 3 bases from J, with 3 bases between. CDR3 sequence reads: CASSATDTQYF. CDR3 DNA: TGTGCCAGCAGCGCAACAGATACGCAGTATTTT.

The rearrangement links TRBV4-3 to TRBJ1-2; 7 nucleotides agree with TRBD1. The ends lost 1 base at V and 8 bases at J; junction bases unmatched: 10. This CDR3 is built from 15 residues. CDR1 is LGHNA, CDR2 YSLEER, per germline. This CDR3 reads CASSQVDRDFGGYTF. CDR3 sequence (DNA): TGCGCCAGCAGCCAAGTCGACAGGGATTTTGGCGGCTACACCTTC.

The chain has TRBV7-3 and TRBJ2-2; D not resolved. The CDR3 runs 16 residues. In germline, CDR1 is SGHTA, CDR2 FQGTGA. V was shortened by 1 base and J by 4 bases, with 13 bases between the two germline ends. CDR3 DNA: TGTGCCAGCAGCTTAATGTCCAGCCAGGTCACCGGGGAGCTGTTTTTT. It codes for CASSLMSSQVTGELFF. Variable domain in full (rest from reference TRBV7-3 and TRBJ2-2): GAGVSQTPSNKVTEKGKYVELRCDPISGHTALYWYRQSLGQGPEFLIYFQGTGAADDSGLPNDRFFAVRPEGSVSTLKIQRTERGDSAVYLCASSLMSSQVTGELFFGEGSRLTVL.